Below are 13 T cell receptor beta chains sequenced from a single sample in a study of T cells in Graves' hyperthyroidism and ophthalmopathy. The source material, RNA transcripts, was used to amplify TCR beta CDR3 regions. HTBI primers were used for first-round RT-PCR of the TCR CDR3. TCRdb called the multiplex PCR reads again in MiXCR, with one record for every CDR3 protein. The sample yields a few hundred thousand distinct CDR3 sequences, approximately 13% seen once. Sequencing was performed on blood. These receptors were obtained from a woman in her 30s with Graves' hyperthyroidism that later progressed to Graves' ophthalmopathy.

The chain uses TRBV20-1 and TRBJ1-4, with TRBD1 as a possible D gene (5 bases). Germline V gene sequence: CDR1 DFQATT, CDR2 SNEGSKA (reference sequence). V shed 1 base and J shed 6 bases, with 9 bases lying between them. The CDR3 is 13 amino acids. The CDR3 is CSARGGVDEKLFF. Here the CDR3 DNA reads TGCAGTGCTAGAGGAGGGGTGGATGAAAAACTGTTTTTT.

At least ten counts were recorded for this clonotype. The gene calls are TRBV30 and TRBJ1-2, with a weak D call TRBD1 (5 bases). The CDR3 contains 11 residues. Trimming took off 5 bases at V and 8 bases at J, with 12 bases between the two ends. The germline V gene encodes CDR1 GTSNPN and CDR2 SVGIG (reference sequence). CDR3 residues: CAWGTSVGYTF. In DNA form, the CDR3 reads TGTGCCTGGGGGACCTCTGTGGGCTACACCTTC.

V usage is TRBV28 and J usage is TRBJ1-2; TRBD1 might be the D (5 bases). The CDR3 length is 12 residues. Germline V lookup: CDR1 MDHEN, CDR2 SYDVKM. Trimming pared 10 bases from V and 5 bases from J, leaving 14 bases between. Here the CDR3 DNA reads TGTGCCATTGGGGGGGGAACATATGGCTACACCTTC. It specifies CAIGGGTYGYTF.

This clonotype came up a few times. The chain joins TRBV5-5 to TRBJ2-7, with D possibly TRBD2 on 6 matching bases. The germline V gene encodes CDR1 SGHKS and CDR2 YYEKEE (reference sequence). V shed 3 bases and J shed 3 bases, with 16 bases lying between them. The CDR3 runs 15 residues. The CDR3: CASSSAEGVGYEQYF. The CDR3, as DNA: TGTGCCAGCAGCTCGGCGGAGGGAGTGGGCTACGAGCAGTACTTC.

The rearrangement joins TRBV7-2 to TRBJ1-4; D remains unclear. The ends were cut back, 5 bases at V and 5 bases at J, with 12 bases in the middle. This CDR3 contains 14 residues. Germline CDR1 SGHTA, CDR2 FQGNSA. The CDR3 nucleotides read TGTGCCAGCAGCCTCGGGATAGGAAATGAAAAACTGTTTTTT. Translating it yields CASSLGIGNEKLFF.

This clonotype was detected a few times. The chain links TRBV5-6 to TRBJ2-1; a weak D match, TRBD2 (5 bases). The CDR3 extends over 15 amino acids. The germline V gene encodes CDR1 SGHDT and CDR2 YYEEEE. The germline V and J ends were trimmed by 2 bases and 2 bases, with 11 bases remaining between them. The CDR3 spells CASSFRGVTYNEQFF. The CDR3 DNA sequence: TGTGCCAGCAGCTTCCGGGGAGTAACCTACAATGAGCAGTTCTTC. The full variable domain, in which reference TRBV5-6 and TRBJ2-1 provide the parts outside the CDR3, is DAGVTQSPTHLIKTRGQQVTLRCSPKSGHDTVSWYQQALGQGPQFIFQYYEEEERQRGNFPDRFSGHQFPNYSSELNVNALLLGDSALYLCASSFRGVTYNEQFFGPGTRLTVL.

A few counts support this clonotype. The chain carries TRBV20-1 and TRBJ2-1; TRBD2 agrees at 11 bases. V lost 2 bases to trimming and J lost 0 bases; unmatched junction nucleotides: 21. Germline loops: CDR1 DFQATT, CDR2 SNEGSKA (reference sequence). CDR3 length: 22 amino acids. The DNA for the CDR3 is TGCAGTGCTAGACCGATCCCGCCGGGACTAGCGGAACTCATATCCTCCTACAATGAGCAGTTCTTC. Translation gives CSARPIPPGLAELISSYNEQFF.

The table lists this clonotype with many counts. The V and J genes are TRBV28 and TRBJ2-7, with 14 bases fitting TRBD2. Per germline, CDR1 MDHEN and CDR2 SYDVKM. This CDR3 comprises 14 residues. The trim removed 1 base at V and 9 bases at J, leaving 2 bases unmatched. The CDR3 bases are TGTGCCAGCAGTTTATTGGGACTAGCGGGAGTGCAGTACTTC. As protein: CASSLLGLAGVQYF.

In the case of this clonotype: At one end the junction does not follow the germline gene, possibly because of a read error. CDR3 DNA sequence: TGCAGTGCCGTGACAGTGAACACCGGGGAGCCGTTTTTT. Amino acid sequence: CSAVTVNTGEPFF. This sequence joins TRBV20-1 and TRBJ2-2; D possibly matches TRBD1 or TRBD2 (5 bases each). The V gene's germline CDR1 is DFQATT and CDR2 SNEGSKA (reference sequence). CDR3 length: 13 residues.

The chain links TRBV7-3 to TRBJ1-4, with a tentative D call TRBD1 (6 bases). The CDR3 consists of 15 residues. The V and J ends lost 5 bases and 6 bases respectively, with 16 bases between them. The germline gives CDR1 SGHTA, CDR2 FQGTGA. CDR3 nucleotides: TGTGCCAGCAGCCGACGCGGGGGCAGGGATGAAAAACTGTTTTTT. Translating gives CASSRRGGRDEKLFF.

This clonotype has ten or more counts. The rearrangement joins TRBV27 to TRBJ1-6, with 7 bases fitting TRBD1. Trimming removed 2 bases from V and 9 bases from J; junction bases left unmatched: 7. There are 15 residues in the CDR3. CDR1 is MNHEY and CDR2 is SMNVEV in the germline V gene (reference sequence). CDR3 sequence reads: CASSLSSPGGSPLHF. Written as DNA, the CDR3 is TGTGCCAGCAGTTTAAGTTCCCCAGGGGGTTCACCCCTCCACTTT.

This clonotype showed up just a few times. This chain uses TRBV5-1 with TRBJ2-7, with D tentatively TRBD2 (5 bases). This CDR3 contains 16 residues. V gave up 4 bases and J gave up 6 bases, with 23 bases separating them. Per the germline V gene, CDR1 is SGHRS and CDR2 is YFSETQ. The CDR3 DNA reads TGCGCCAGCAGCCGGCCGGCCCGAGATATTAGCGCCGAGCAGTACTTC. Translated, it gives CASSRPARDISAEQYF.

As concerns this clonotype: The junction does not match germline at one end; this may be a read error. The chain recombines TRBV10-1 with TRBJ2-1; weak D call: TRBD2 (6 bases). Germline V CDR1 and CDR2: WNHNN, SYGVQD (reference sequence). The CDR3 is made up of 14 amino acids. This CDR3 reads CASSDGGTGNERFF. The CDR3 DNA is TGCGCCAGCAGTGATGGGGGGACTGGCAATGAGCGGTTCTTC.